This passage covers 18 T cell receptor beta chains from one sample sequenced in a study of shared clonotypes between healthy human individuals. Data came from immunoSEQ multiplex PCR; TCRdb stores just in-frame clones and leaves some out. Of approximately 2.3 million clones in the sample, more than 80% are singletons; the top ten hold approximately 0.4%. The sample consisted of naive CD4+ T cells from PBMCs. Subset indicated: CD45RA+ positively selected. Every receptor here comes from a young man in good health. Some clones in this sample may be carry-over from other donors' samples.

The chain combines TRBV5-6 with TRBJ2-1; 11 nucleotides agree with TRBD1. V dropped 2 bases and J dropped 10; count of bases not matched to a gene: 5. The length of the CDR3 is 14 residues. Germline V lookup: CDR1 SGHDT, CDR2 YYEEEE. The CDR3 DNA reads TGTGCCAGCAGCTTCGGACAGGGGGCATCAGAGCAGTTCTTC. Protein product: CASSFGQGASEQFF. Full variable domain (remainder filled in from reference TRBV5-6 and TRBJ2-1): DAGVTQSPTHLIKTRGQQVTLRCSPKSGHDTVSWYQQALGQGPQFIFQYYEEEERQRGNFPDRFSGHQFPNYSSELNVNALLLGDSALYLCASSFGQGASEQFFGPGTRLTVL.

This clone was seen just once. The chain carries TRBV29-1 and TRBJ2-7, with 9 bases identical to TRBD1. The CDR3 spans 14 residues. Trimming removed 6 bases from V and 8 bases from J; junction bases left unmatched: 14. CDR1 is SQVTM, CDR2 ANQGSEA, per germline. The CDR3: CSVKPGQGGLKQYF. The DNA of the CDR3 is TGCAGCGTCAAGCCGGGACAGGGCGGTCTCAAGCAGTACTTC.

In DNA form, the CDR3 reads TGTGCCAGCAGGACGTCGGACCTCTATGGCTACACCTTC. This gives the protein CASRTSDLYGYTF. The V gene is TRBV28, the J gene TRBJ1-2; D unclear. The CDR3 covers 13 residues. V was shortened by 6 bases and J by 4 bases, with 12 bases between the two germline ends. The germline CDR1 and CDR2 sequences are MDHEN and SYDVKM.

With regard to this clone: Within the sample, other DNA sequences also encode this same CDR3. The genes are TRBV28 and TRBJ1-2, with D possibly being TRBD1 (5 bases). The germline CDR1 and CDR2 sequences are MDHEN and SYDVKM. The CDR3 is 14 amino acids. Trimming cost V 4 bases and J 6 bases, with 15 bases left between them. This CDR3 is CASSSPGRSDGYTF. The CDR3 nucleotides read TGTGCCAGCAGTTCCCCGGGGCGGTCGGATGGCTACACCTTC.

The V gene is TRBV4-3, the J gene TRBJ2-3; 13 bases are shared with TRBD2. The CDR3 runs 17 residues. The germline V gene has CDR1 LGHNA and CDR2 YSLEER. The J segment lost 0 bases and the V segment lost 4 bases, leaving 4 bases of the junction unmatched. Here the CDR3 DNA reads TGCGCCAGCAGCCCGGGACTAGCGGGGACTAGCACAGATACGCAGTATTTT. Amino acids: CASSPGLAGTSTDTQYF.

The gene calls are TRBV7-2 and TRBJ2-3; 7 nucleotides agree with TRBD1. The CDR3 has 14 amino acids. The germline gives CDR1 SGHTA, CDR2 FQGNSA. The ends lost 5 bases at V and 5 bases at J; junction bases unmatched: 7. The CDR3 region has the DNA TGTGCCAGCAGCCAGACAGGGTTGGGAGATACGCAGTATTTT. It is translated as CASSQTGLGDTQYF.

The chain joins TRBV7-2 to TRBJ1-4; TRBD1 agrees at 7 bases. V shed 5 bases, J shed 3 bases, and the junction held 6 bases outside the gene matches. The germline gives CDR1 SGHTA, CDR2 FQGNSA. The CDR3 extends over 15 amino acids. The CDR3 coding sequence is TGTGCCAGCAGCCCACAGACAGGGTCTAATGAAAAACTGTTTTTT. Its translation: CASSPQTGSNEKLFF.

CDR3 loop: CASSEQGTDTQYF. The CDR3 region has the DNA TGCGCCAGCAGTGAGCAGGGCACAGATACGCAGTATTTT. The chain has TRBV10-2 and TRBJ2-3, with D hard to call. Germline V gene data show CDR1 as WSHSY and CDR2 as SAAADI. This CDR3 contains 13 residues. The V gene lost 2 bases and the J gene lost 1 base, with 4 bases spanning the gap.

The chain joins TRBV19 to TRBJ1-2, with no clear D. Trimming pared 7 bases from V and 4 bases from J, leaving 13 bases between. The V gene's germline CDR1 is LNHDA and CDR2 SQIVND (reference sequence). CDR3 length equals 13 residues. CDR3 DNA sequence: TGTGCCAGTATGGGCGAATTTGGCTATGGCTACACCTTC. Encoded protein: CASMGEFGYGYTF.

This sequence joins TRBV28 and TRBJ2-7; 9 bases line up with TRBD2. The V gene's germline CDR1 is MDHEN and CDR2 SYDVKM. J was trimmed by 5 bases and V by 2 bases; bases with no gene match: 7. The CDR3 is 15 residues long. The CDR3 region has the DNA TGTGCCAGCAGTTTACCGGGGCCTAGCGGGAACGAGCAGTACTTC. Its protein is CASSLPGPSGNEQYF.

This chain links TRBV9 with TRBJ1-1; tentatively, D is TRBD1 (5 bases). The ends were cut back, 3 bases at V and 4 bases at J, with 13 bases in the middle. The CDR3 totals 14 residues. In germline, CDR1 is SGDLS, CDR2 YYNGEE. The CDR3 loop reads CASSAKGTATEAFF. CDR3 DNA sequence: TGTGCCAGCAGCGCAAAGGGGACGGCCACTGAAGCTTTCTTT.

The genes are TRBV11-2 and TRBJ2-7; possible D gene TRBD1, 5 bases. The CDR3 runs to 15 residues. The germline V gene encodes CDR1 SGHAT and CDR2 FQNNGV. Between the trimmed V and J ends, which lost 2 bases and 1 base, there was a span of 12 bases. CDR3: CASSLRVTESYEQYF. For the CDR3, the DNA is TGTGCCAGCAGCTTAAGGGTGACAGAGTCCTACGAGCAGTACTTC.

The chain links TRBV7-2 to TRBJ2-5; 9 positions match TRBD2. The CDR3 has 17 amino acids. Germline CDR1 reads SGHTA; CDR2 reads FQGNSA. V was clipped by 1 base and J by 5 bases; unmatched bases: 11. In DNA form, the CDR3 reads TGTGCCAGCAGCTTAGTGAGTCTTCTAGCGGGGACGGAGACCCAGTACTTC. It yields the protein CASSLVSLLAGTETQYF.

V gene TRBV7-9 combines with J gene TRBJ2-3; 7 nucleotides agree with TRBD2. Germline V lookup: CDR1 SEHNR, CDR2 FQNEAQ (reference sequence). The CDR3 loop spans 13 amino acids. J gave up 5 bases and V 8 bases, and 7 bases lay outside the gene matches. The CDR3 nucleotides are TGTGCCAGCGGAAATGCGGGAGTAGATACGCAGTATTTT. Its protein is CASGNAGVDTQYF.

As for this clone: The same CDR3 is also encoded by other DNA sequences in this sample. This chain uses TRBV7-2 with TRBJ2-5; TRBD1 matches 9 bases. The germline gives CDR1 SGHTA, CDR2 FQGNSA. Trimming removed 5 bases from V and 4 bases from J; junction bases left unmatched: 2. This CDR3 comprises 13 residues. CDR3 protein: CASSPGQGETQYF. As DNA, the CDR3 is TGTGCCAGCAGCCCGGGACAGGGAGAGACCCAGTACTTC. Supplemented by reference TRBV7-2 and TRBJ2-5, the full variable domain reads GAGVSQSPSNKVTEKGKDVELRCDPISGHTALYWYRQSLGQGLEFLIYFQGNSAPDKSGLPSDRFSAERTGGSVSTLTIQRTQQEDSAVYLCASSPGQGETQYFGPGTRLLVL.

V and J are TRBV5-1 and TRBJ1-1; TRBD1 is a possible D gene (6 bases). V dropped 7 bases and J dropped 2 bases, with 18 bases sitting between them. Germline V gene data show CDR1 as SGHRS and CDR2 as YFSETQ. CDR3 size: 15 residues. CDR3 sequence: CASGRGEVYNTEAFF. The CDR3 DNA is TGCGCCAGCGGGAGGGGGGAAGTGTATAACACTGAAGCTTTCTTT.

CDR3 in amino acids: CASSGSGSQETQYF. The DNA of the CDR3 is TGTGCCAGCAGTGGAAGCGGGAGCCAAGAGACCCAGTACTTC. This chain joins TRBV6-1 and TRBJ2-5; TRBD2 matches 8 bases. CDR1 is MNHNS and CDR2 is SASEGT in the germline V gene. The ends lost 4 bases at V and 1 base at J; junction bases unmatched: 2. This CDR3 comprises 14 residues.

The chain employs TRBV5-4 and TRBJ2-1; 8 bases line up with TRBD2. Germline-derived CDR1 and CDR2 are SGHNT and YYREEE (reference sequence). The CDR3 length is 16 residues. V lost 4 bases and J lost 8; bases outside the gene matches: 14. The CDR3 protein is CASSAPGGGRTDEQFF. DNA of the CDR3: TGTGCCAGCAGCGCCCCCGGTGGCGGGAGGACCGATGAGCAGTTCTTC. The entire variable domain, with the rest obtained from reference TRBV5-4 and TRBJ2-1, is as follows: ETGVTQSPTHLIKTRGQQVTLRCSSQSGHNTVSWYQQALGQGPQFIFQYYREEENGRGNFPPRFSGLQFPNYSSELNVNALELDDSALYLCASSAPGGGRTDEQFFGPGTRLTVL.